What follows are 21 T cell receptor beta chains derived from one specimen sequenced in a study of blood T cells in healthy people across ages. The use of a sample-barcoded 5' primer and a J-beta primer mix characterized a second PCR of roughly 7 to 11 cycles. TCRdb re-called the 5' RACE reads through MiXCR, storing one row per CDR3 protein. The sample records roughly 800,000 distinct CDR3 sequences, 30% to 45% being singletons. Sequenced material: blood. The origin of the receptors is a man aged 18 to 29 in good health.

The chain links TRBV4-1 to TRBJ2-2, with a tentative D call TRBD2 (5 bases). CDR3 length: 16 residues. Germline CDR1 is MGHRA and CDR2 is YSYEKL. V was trimmed by 1 base and J by 5 bases, leaving 14 bases between them. The CDR3 is CASSQGLPPGTGELFF. CDR3 bases: TGCGCCAGCAGCCAAGGACTACCTCCGGGGACCGGGGAGCTGTTTTTT.

The rearrangement uses TRBV5-1 and TRBJ2-4, with 14 bases matching TRBD2. J lost 13 bases, V lost 0 bases, and 18 bases had no gene match. The CDR3 extends over 19 amino acids. Germline lookup yields CDR1 SGHRS and CDR2 YFSETQ. The CDR3 coding sequence is TGCGCCAGCAGCTTGGCCGAGACTAGCGGGGGGGATAGATACAATGAGCAGTACTTC. Translation gives CASSLAETSGGDRYNEQYF.

The rearrangement links TRBV30 to TRBJ1-5; D is unclear. Germline V CDR1 and CDR2: GTSNPN, SVGIG (reference sequence). The CDR3 covers 13 residues. Trimming took 0 bases from V and 3 from J, leaving 6 bases between them. The CDR3 here is CAWSVRDNQPQHF. The CDR3 nucleotides are TGTGCCTGGAGTGTAAGGGACAATCAGCCCCAGCATTTT.

V and J are TRBV2 and TRBJ1-1; no reliable D call. CDR1 and CDR2 from the germline V gene are SNHLY and FYNNEI. This CDR3 contains 12 residues. The V gene lost 3 bases and the J gene lost 7 bases, with 9 bases spanning the gap. The DNA for the CDR3 is TGTGCCAGCAGTGATACAGAGATTGAAGCTTTCTTT. Translating it yields CASSDTEIEAFF.

This chain joins TRBV4-3 and TRBJ1-1; D not certain. In germline, CDR1 is LGHNA, CDR2 YSLEER. The V and J ends lost 2 bases and 2 bases respectively, with 12 bases between them. The CDR3 runs to 15 residues. The DNA of the CDR3 is TGCGCCAGCAGCCAATTTAAGGAAGTTAACACTGAAGCTTTCTTT. Its protein is CASSQFKEVNTEAFF.

There are a few counts of this clonotype. This chain links TRBV20-1 with TRBJ1-4, with 8 bases identical to TRBD1. Germline CDR1 and CDR2: DFQATT and SNEGSKA (reference sequence). The CDR3 is made up of 14 amino acids. Trimming cost V 4 bases and J 4 bases; bases outside gene matches: 5. CDR3 sequence reads: CSATRQGINEKLFF. In DNA, the CDR3 is TGCAGTGCTACCCGACAGGGGATTAATGAAAAACTGTTTTTT.

The chain combines TRBV7-9 with TRBJ2-3; D may be TRBD1 or TRBD2 (5 bases each). Germline V lookup: CDR1 SEHNR, CDR2 FQNEAQ (reference sequence). This CDR3 region has 14 residues. The V gene lost 8 bases and the J gene lost 5 bases, with 17 bases spanning the gap. The DNA for the CDR3 is TGTGCCAGCTTGCTCGCCCTGGGACGAGATACGCAGTATTTT. This sequence encodes CASLLALGRDTQYF.

The CDR3 DNA reads as TGTGCCAGCAGCATAAAAGGGCAGACGAACACTGAAGCTTTCTTT. Translating it yields CASSIKGQTNTEAFF. The chain couples TRBV21-1 to TRBJ1-1. TRBV21-1 is recorded as a pseudogene. The CDR3 covers 15 residues.

The CDR3, as DNA: TGTGCCACCAGCAGAGAGACGGGACGGGGGGAAGGAACAGATACGCAGTATTTT. It yields the protein CATSRETGRGEGTDTQYF. This sequence joins TRBV15 and TRBJ2-3; 7 bases match TRBD2. Trimming at V came to 0 bases and at J to 3 bases, leaving 12 bases not matched to a gene. The CDR3 has 18 amino acids. Looked up from germline, CDR1 is LNHNV and CDR2 is YYDKDF (reference sequence).

This chain uses TRBV21-1 with TRBJ2-7; the table's TRBD1 call for D was not verified on the DNA. TRBV21-1 constitutes a pseudogene. The CDR3 totals 17 residues. CDR3 nucleotides: TGTGCCAGCAGCTGGCGCGGACAGGGGGGTAGGGAGTACGAGCAGTACTTC. Its protein product is CASSWRGQGGREYEQYF.

The rearrangement links TRBV12-3 or TRBV12-4 to TRBJ2-2; D perhaps matches TRBD1 (6 bases). The CDR3 consists of 15 residues. V lost 6 bases and J lost 6, with 17 bases in between. Here the CDR3 DNA reads TGTGCCAGCAGGATGAACAGGGTTCGGTCCGGGGAGCTGTTTTTT. It yields the protein CASRMNRVRSGELFF.

In its sample, this clonotype was seen many times. This chain uses TRBV9 with TRBJ2-7; the D call may be TRBD1 or TRBD2 (6 bases each). The germline V gene encodes CDR1 SGDLS and CDR2 YYNGEE. There are 16 residues in the CDR3. V was clipped by 4 bases and J by 1 base, with 18 bases between them. CDR3: CASSPLRGEYSYEQYF. The CDR3 DNA reads TGTGCCAGCAGCCCTTTGAGGGGGGAGTATTCCTACGAGCAGTACTTC.

This clonotype turned up a few times. The rearrangement uses TRBV20-1 and TRBJ2-2; 8 nucleotides match TRBD1. The CDR3 length is 13 residues. V trimming: 6 bases; J trimming: 4 bases; junction bases outside the gene matches: 4. CDR1 and CDR2 (germline): DFQATT, SNEGSKA (reference sequence). Here the CDR3 reads CSAWTGSTGELFF. In DNA form, the CDR3 reads TGCAGTGCGTGGACAGGGTCCACCGGGGAGCTGTTTTTT.

This clonotype has just a few counts. The gene calls are TRBV5-4 and TRBJ2-5; weak D call: TRBD2 (5 bases). The CDR3 is 13 residues long. Germline V gene lookup returns CDR1 SGHNT and CDR2 YYREEE (reference sequence). The ends were cut back, 7 bases at V and 3 bases at J, with 13 bases in the middle. CDR3: CASSGEPKETQYF. DNA of the CDR3: TGTGCCAGCTCCGGGGAACCTAAAGAGACCCAGTACTTC.

A remark on this clonotype: An end of the junction does not agree with germline; a read error may underlie this. The chain couples TRBV18 to TRBJ2-5; D uncertain. The CDR3 totals 15 residues. Germline CDR1 reads KGHSH; CDR2 reads LQKENI. The DNA of the CDR3 is TGTGCCAGCTCACCATTAGCACTGAATCAAGGGACCCAGTACTTC. It encodes CASSPLALNQGTQYF.

The rearrangement uses TRBV5-1 and TRBJ2-7; D is unresolved. The CDR3 contains 13 residues. V was trimmed by 5 bases and J by 7 bases, leaving 16 bases between them. CDR1 SGHRS and CDR2 YFSETQ come from the germline V gene. The CDR3 reads CASRLAVANEQYF. The CDR3 nucleotides are TGCGCCAGCAGGTTAGCCGTGGCCAATGAGCAGTACTTC. The full variable domain, in which reference TRBV5-1 and TRBJ2-7 provide the parts outside the CDR3, is KAGVTQTPRYLIKTRGQQVTLSCSPISGHRSVSWYQQTPGQGLQFLFEYFSETQRNKGNFPGRFSGRQFSNSRSEMNVSTLELGDSALYLCASRLAVANEQYFGPGTRLTVT.

V gene TRBV6-2 or TRBV6-3 combines with J gene TRBJ2-7; either TRBD1 or TRBD2 may supply D (6 bases each). The CDR3 loop spans 15 amino acids. V dropped 5 bases and J dropped 2 bases, with 16 bases sitting between them. CDR1 is MNHEY and CDR2 is SVGEGT in the germline V gene. The CDR3 nucleotides are TGTGCCAGCAGTCGCACCCTCCGGGGGCCCTACGAGCAGTACTTC. It yields the protein CASSRTLRGPYEQYF.

This clonotype was detected only a few times. This rearrangement joins TRBV5-4 to TRBJ2-5; 8 bases align to TRBD2. The length of the CDR3 is 16 residues. Germline assignment: CDR1 SGHNT and CDR2 YYREEE (reference sequence). The junction had 6 bases not matched to a gene; V was cut back by 0 bases and J by 2 bases. The CDR3 reads CASSLAERGWQETQYF. CDR3 nucleotide sequence: TGTGCCAGCAGCTTGGCCGAGCGGGGGTGGCAAGAGACCCAGTACTTC.

The chain carries TRBV12-3 or TRBV12-4 and TRBJ1-3, with D unclear. This CDR3 is built from 12 residues. The V end lost 10 bases, the J end lost 4 bases, and 11 bases lay between the germline ends. The CDR3 DNA reads as TGTGCCACCTTGAGTGACGGAAACACCATATATTTT. Its protein product is CATLSDGNTIYF.

This clonotype occurred many times. This rearrangement joins TRBV12-3 or TRBV12-4 to TRBJ2-3; the D gene is possibly TRBD2 (5 bases). This CDR3 has 15 amino acids. With 6 bases removed from V and 2 bases from J, the gap between germline ends came to 15 bases. The CDR3, as DNA: TGTGCCAGCAGCCCCCGGGAAGTAGACACAGATACGCAGTATTTT. Translated: CASSPREVDTDTQYF.

The chain combines TRBV6-2 or TRBV6-3 with TRBJ1-2; possible D gene TRBD1, 5 bases. The CDR3 runs to 19 residues. The V end was cut by 2 bases, the J end by 1 base, with 23 bases between. Germline values: CDR1 MNHEY, CDR2 SVGEGT. The CDR3: CASSYPAGQGTEINYGYTF. The CDR3 bases are TGTGCCAGCAGTTACCCGGCCGGGCAGGGCACAGAAATTAACTATGGCTACACCTTC.